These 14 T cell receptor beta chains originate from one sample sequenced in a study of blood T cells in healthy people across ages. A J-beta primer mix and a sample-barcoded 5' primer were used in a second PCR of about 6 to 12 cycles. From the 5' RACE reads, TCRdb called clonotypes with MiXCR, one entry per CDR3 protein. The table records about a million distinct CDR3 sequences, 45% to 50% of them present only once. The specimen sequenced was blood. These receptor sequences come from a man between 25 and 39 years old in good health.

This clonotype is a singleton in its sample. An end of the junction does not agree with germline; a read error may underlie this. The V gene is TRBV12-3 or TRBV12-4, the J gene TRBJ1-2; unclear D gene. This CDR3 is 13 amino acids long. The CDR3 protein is CVSTDFPGGGYTF. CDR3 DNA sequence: TGTGTCAGCACCGATTTCCCGGGCGGGGGCTACACCTTC.

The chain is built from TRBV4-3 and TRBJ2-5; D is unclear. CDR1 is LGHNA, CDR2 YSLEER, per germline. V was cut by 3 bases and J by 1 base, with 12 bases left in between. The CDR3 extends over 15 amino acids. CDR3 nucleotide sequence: TGCGCCAGCAGCCATCGGTGGGGTGGCCAAGAGACCCAGTACTTC. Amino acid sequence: CASSHRWGGQETQYF.

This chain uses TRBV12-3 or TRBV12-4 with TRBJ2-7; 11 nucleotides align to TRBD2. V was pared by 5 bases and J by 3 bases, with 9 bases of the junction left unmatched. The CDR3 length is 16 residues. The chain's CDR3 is CASSTLSGGENYEQYF. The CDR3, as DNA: TGTGCCAGCAGTACACTTAGCGGGGGGGAGAACTACGAGCAGTACTTC.

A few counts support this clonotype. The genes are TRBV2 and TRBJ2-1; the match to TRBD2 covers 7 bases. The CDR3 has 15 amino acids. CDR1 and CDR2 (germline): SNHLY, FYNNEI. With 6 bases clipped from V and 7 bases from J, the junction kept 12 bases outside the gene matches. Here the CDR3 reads CASSGRGVEVNEQFF. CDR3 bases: TGTGCCAGCAGCGGACGGGGGGTCGAGGTAAATGAGCAGTTCTTC.

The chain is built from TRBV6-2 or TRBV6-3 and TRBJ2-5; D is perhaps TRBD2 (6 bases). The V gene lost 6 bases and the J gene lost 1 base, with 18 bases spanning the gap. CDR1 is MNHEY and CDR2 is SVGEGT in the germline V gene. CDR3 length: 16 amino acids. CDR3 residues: CASSGDLSGIQETQYF. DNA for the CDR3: TGTGCCAGCAGCGGGGACTTATCGGGAATCCAAGAGACCCAGTACTTC.

The CDR3 region is CASSVVRGHDTGELFF. CDR3 DNA sequence: TGTGCCAGCAGCGTAGTTAGGGGACACGACACCGGGGAGCTGTTTTTT. V usage is TRBV9 and J usage is TRBJ2-2; a possible D gene is TRBD1 (6 bases). This CDR3 spans 16 amino acids. Trimming took 0 bases from V and 3 from J, leaving 12 bases between them. Looked up from germline, CDR1 is SGDLS and CDR2 is YYNGEE. The full variable domain, in which reference TRBV9 and TRBJ2-2 provide the parts outside the CDR3, is DSGVTQTPKHLITATGQRVTLRCSPRSGDLSVYWYQQSLDQGLQFLIQYYNGEERAKGNILERFSAQQFPDLHSELNLSSLELGDSALYFCASSVVRGHDTGELFFGEGSRLTVL.

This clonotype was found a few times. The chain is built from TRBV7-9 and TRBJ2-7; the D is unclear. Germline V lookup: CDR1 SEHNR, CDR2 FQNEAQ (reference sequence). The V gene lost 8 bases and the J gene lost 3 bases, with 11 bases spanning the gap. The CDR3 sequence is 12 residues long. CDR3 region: CASGLDVYEQYF. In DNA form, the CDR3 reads TGTGCCAGCGGCCTGGACGTCTACGAGCAGTACTTC.

Here the CDR3 DNA reads TGTGCCAGCAGTTCCCACAGCGTAAGCACAGATACGCAGTATTTT. It yields the protein CASSSHSVSTDTQYF. The V and J genes are TRBV6-5 and TRBJ2-3, with no clear D. Trimming took 4 bases from V and 0 from J, leaving 11 bases between them. This CDR3 is 15 amino acids long. CDR1 is MNHEY, CDR2 SVGAGI, per germline.

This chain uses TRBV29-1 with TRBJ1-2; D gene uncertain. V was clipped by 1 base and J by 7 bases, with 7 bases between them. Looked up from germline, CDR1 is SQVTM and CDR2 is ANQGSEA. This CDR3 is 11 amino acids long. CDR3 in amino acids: CSVEGTGGYTF. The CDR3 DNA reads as TGCAGCGTTGAAGGGACGGGTGGCTACACCTTC.

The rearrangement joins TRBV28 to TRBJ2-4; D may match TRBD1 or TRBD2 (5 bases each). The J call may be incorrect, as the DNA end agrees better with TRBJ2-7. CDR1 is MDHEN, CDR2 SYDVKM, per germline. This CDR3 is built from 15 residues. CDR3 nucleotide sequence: TGTGCCAGCAGCTCTCCCGGGACGGATTCCTACGAGCAGTACTTC. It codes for CASSSPGTDSYEQYF.

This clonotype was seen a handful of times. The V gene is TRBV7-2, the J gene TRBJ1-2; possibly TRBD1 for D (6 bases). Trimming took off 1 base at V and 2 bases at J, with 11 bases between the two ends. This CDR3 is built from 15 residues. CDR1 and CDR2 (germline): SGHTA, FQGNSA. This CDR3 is CASSLVFTGNYGYTF. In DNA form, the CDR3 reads TGTGCCAGCAGCTTAGTCTTCACAGGGAACTATGGCTACACCTTC.

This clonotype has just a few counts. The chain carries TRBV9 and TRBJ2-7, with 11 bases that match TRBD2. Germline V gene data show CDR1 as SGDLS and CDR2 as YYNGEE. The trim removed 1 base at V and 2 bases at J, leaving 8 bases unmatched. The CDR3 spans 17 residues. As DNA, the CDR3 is TGTGCCAGCAGCGTAAGGGATAGCGGGGGGGCCACCTACGAGCAGTACTTC. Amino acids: CASSVRDSGGATYEQYF.

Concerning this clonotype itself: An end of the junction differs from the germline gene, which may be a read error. CDR3 protein: CACSESGRGRYGYTF. In DNA, the CDR3 is TGTGCCTGCAGTGAAAGCGGCAGGGGGAGATATGGCTACACCTTC. The chain combines TRBV2 with TRBJ1-2; 7 nucleotides agree with TRBD1. There are 15 residues in the CDR3. Germline CDR1 and CDR2: SNHLY and FYNNEI.

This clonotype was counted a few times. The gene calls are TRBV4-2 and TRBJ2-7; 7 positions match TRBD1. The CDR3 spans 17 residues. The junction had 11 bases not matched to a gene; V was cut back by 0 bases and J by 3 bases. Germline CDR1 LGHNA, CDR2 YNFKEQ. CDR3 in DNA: TGTGCCAGCAGCCAAGAGTATATGAGACAGGGAATCTACGAGCAGTACTTC. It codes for CASSQEYMRQGIYEQYF.